What follows are 32 T cell receptor beta chains derived from one specimen sequenced in a study of shared clonotypes between healthy human individuals. Generated by immunoSEQ multiplex PCR, the TCRdb table keeps only in-frame clones and is missing some. The sample has about 2.1 million clones, roughly 95% seen once. Naive-designated CD8 cells lacked CD45RO, were positively enriched for CCR7, and omitted terminally differentiated effector memory CD45RA+ cells. Material: naive CD8+ T cells from PBMCs. The receptors were sampled from a man in his late teens or twenties in good health. Some clones in this sample may be carry-over from other donors' samples.

This chain connects TRBV5-5 to TRBJ1-1; D not certain. CDR1 SGHKS and CDR2 YYEKEE come from the germline V gene (reference sequence). The germline V and J ends were trimmed by 0 bases and 3 bases, with 3 bases remaining between them. The CDR3 contains 12 residues. The CDR3 region has the DNA TGTGCCAGCAGCTTGGAACACACTGAAGCTTTCTTT. This translates into CASSLEHTEAFF.

About this clone itself: Different DNA sequences within this sample yield the same CDR3. The chain has TRBV27 and TRBJ2-7; D remains unclear. The CDR3 is 14 residues long. The germline V gene has CDR1 MNHEY and CDR2 SMNVEV (reference sequence). V was clipped by 5 bases and J by 3 bases, with 14 bases between them. CDR3 DNA sequence: TGTGCCAGCAGTCCCCTCGGGCAGATCTACGAGCAGTACTTC. Translation gives CASSPLGQIYEQYF.

CDR3 region: CASRWGHEQFF. CDR3 in DNA: TGCGCCAGCAGGTGGGGCCATGAGCAGTTCTTC. The chain combines TRBV10-1 with TRBJ2-1; D perhaps matches TRBD1 (5 bases). Between the trimmed V and J ends, which lost 6 bases and 8 bases, there was a span of 8 bases. The CDR3 has 11 residues. CDR1 and CDR2 from the germline V gene are WNHNN and SYGVQD (reference sequence).

The rearrangement uses TRBV4-3 and TRBJ2-7; D ambiguous. Germline V gene lookup returns CDR1 LGHNA and CDR2 YSLEER. The CDR3 contains 14 residues. The V and J ends lost 1 base and 1 base respectively, with 8 bases between them. The CDR3 here is CASSQGASSYEQYF. Written as DNA, the CDR3 is TGCGCCAGCAGCCAAGGGGCCAGTTCCTACGAGCAGTACTTC.

The chain links TRBV19 to TRBJ2-7; 7 positions match TRBD1. From germline, CDR1 is LNHDA and CDR2 SQIVND (reference sequence). V shed 5 bases and J 3 bases; nucleotides not matched to a gene: 7. The CDR3 spans 14 residues. CDR3 sequence reads: CASSGDSHGYEQYF. Here the CDR3 DNA reads TGTGCCAGTAGTGGGGACAGCCACGGCTACGAGCAGTACTTC.

This clone was recorded once. The V and J genes are TRBV6-1 and TRBJ1-2; D not certain. Deletions cut 2 bases from V and 4 bases from J, with 26 bases between. This CDR3 is built from 19 residues. CDR1 MNHNS and CDR2 SASEGT come from the germline V gene. CDR3 sequence: CASSENGFLGISVAYGYTF. The CDR3 DNA is TGTGCCAGCAGTGAAAATGGTTTTTTGGGCATCTCGGTCGCCTATGGCTACACCTTC.

This rearrangement joins TRBV29-1 to TRBJ2-5, with D tentatively TRBD1 or TRBD2 (5 bases each). This CDR3 region has 15 residues. V lost 1 base to trimming and J lost 5 bases, with 17 bases between them. CDR1 is SQVTM, CDR2 ANQGSEA, per germline. The CDR3 reads CSVEVVGEGGETQYF. The CDR3 nucleotides are TGCAGCGTTGAAGTCGTAGGGGAAGGAGGCGAGACCCAGTACTTC.

Notes on this clone: The identical CDR3 is also encoded by other nucleotide sequences in the sample. The V and J genes are TRBV4-1 and TRBJ2-7; 8 positions match TRBD1. This CDR3 region has 16 residues. The trim removed 0 bases at V and 4 bases at J, leaving 8 bases unmatched. The germline V gene has CDR1 MGHRA and CDR2 YSYEKL. The CDR3 DNA follows: TGCGCCAGCAGCCAAGACCCCGGACAGGGTGTGTACGAGCAGTACTTC. Protein: CASSQDPGQGVYEQYF.

The CDR3 loop is CASSLIRDRVAEQYF. The CDR3 DNA reads TGTGCCAGCAGCTTGATTCGGGACAGGGTGGCCGAGCAGTACTTC. This chain connects TRBV7-8 to TRBJ2-7; 9 bases line up with TRBD1. CDR1 is SGHVS, CDR2 FQNEAQ, per germline. The CDR3 contains 15 residues. Trimming took 3 bases from V and 6 from J; bases not matched to a gene: 9.

As to this clone: Additional DNA sequences in this sample encode the identical CDR3. The chain recombines TRBV28 with TRBJ1-5; no clear D gene. Trimming removed 3 bases at V and 1 base at J, with 7 bases between. CDR1 and CDR2 (germline): MDHEN, SYDVKM. The CDR3 has 14 amino acids. CDR3 region: CASSFHVSNQPQHF. CDR3 bases: TGTGCCAGCAGTTTTCATGTGAGCAATCAGCCCCAGCATTTT. Full variable domain (missing parts from reference TRBV28 and TRBJ1-5): DVKVTQSSRYLVKRTGEKVFLECVQDMDHENMFWYRQDPGLGLRLIYFSYDVKMKEKGDIPEGYSVSREKKERFSLILESASTNQTSMYLCASSFHVSNQPQHFGDGTRLSIL.

The chain is built from TRBV27 and TRBJ2-2; TRBD1 matches 7 bases. The V gene end was trimmed by 2 bases and the J gene end by 1 base; junction bases not matched to a gene: 16. The CDR3 is made up of 20 amino acids. Germline V gives CDR1 MNHEY, CDR2 SMNVEV (reference sequence). The CDR3 sequence is CASSLIAPGGETLNTGELFF. The DNA for the CDR3 is TGTGCCAGCAGTTTAATCGCCCCAGGGGGTGAGACACTGAACACCGGGGAGCTGTTTTTT.

This chain uses TRBV6-5 with TRBJ1-4; D gene uncertain. Per germline, CDR1 MNHEY and CDR2 SVGAGI. Trimming left V 5 bases short and J 7 bases short, with 14 bases between. The CDR3 covers 14 residues. The CDR3 spells CASSTDYGVEKLFF. DNA of the CDR3: TGTGCCAGCAGTACCGATTACGGGGTTGAAAAACTGTTTTTT.

V and J are TRBV7-6 and TRBJ1-1, with D perhaps matching TRBD1 (5 bases). The CDR3 totals 14 residues. From germline, CDR1 is SGHVS and CDR2 FNYEAQ. The germline V and J ends were trimmed by 4 bases and 1 base, with 10 bases remaining between them. The DNA for the CDR3 is TGTGCCAGCAGCTCTAGGGGCGGGAACACTGAAGCTTTCTTT. Its translation: CASSSRGGNTEAFF.

The genes are TRBV5-6 and TRBJ2-3; D perhaps matches TRBD2 (5 bases). The CDR3 spans 16 residues. Germline V CDR1 and CDR2: SGHDT, YYEEEE. Trimming removed 4 bases at V and 1 base at J, with 16 bases between. This chain's CDR3 is CASSPEAGGGTDTQYF. DNA of the CDR3: TGTGCCAGCAGCCCCGAGGCGGGCGGTGGCACAGATACGCAGTATTTT. The variable domain in full, with the rest retrieved from reference TRBV5-6 and TRBJ2-3, is DAGVTQSPTHLIKTRGQQVTLRCSPKSGHDTVSWYQQALGQGPQFIFQYYEEEERQRGNFPDRFSGHQFPNYSSELNVNALLLGDSALYLCASSPEAGGGTDTQYFGPGTRLTVL.

The J gene is TRBJ2-3, the V gene TRBV5-5; D is unclear. Germline-derived CDR1 and CDR2 are SGHKS and YYEKEE (reference sequence). This CDR3 has 14 residues. V was shortened by 1 base and J by 4 bases, with 10 bases between the two germline ends. The CDR3 nucleotides read TGTGCCAGCAGCTTGATGGGGTGGGCAGATACGCAGTATTTT. Translating gives CASSLMGWADTQYF.

The V and J genes are TRBV4-1 and TRBJ2-1, with 7 bases identical to TRBD2. The V and J ends lost 4 bases and 4 bases, in that order; junction bases with no gene match: 10. Looked up from germline, CDR1 is MGHRA and CDR2 is YSYEKL. The CDR3 length is 16 residues. Written as DNA, the CDR3 is TGCGCCAGCAGCCCTAAGACTAGCCCCTCGTACAATGAGCAGTTCTTC. Encoded protein: CASSPKTSPSYNEQFF.

The chain is built from TRBV29-1 and TRBJ2-1; TRBD2 matches 7 bases. In germline, CDR1 is SQVTM, CDR2 ANQGSEA. After removal of 3 bases from V and 7 bases from J, the junction contained 9 bases not matched to a gene. The CDR3 is 14 amino acids. Here the CDR3 reads CSVDPRESENEQFF. The CDR3 region has the DNA TGCAGCGTTGACCCGCGGGAGTCTGAAAATGAGCAGTTCTTC.

The chain couples TRBV4-3 to TRBJ1-5; tentatively, D is TRBD1 (6 bases). The CDR3 contains 17 residues. Looked up from germline, CDR1 is LGHNA and CDR2 is YSLEER. V dropped 3 bases and J dropped 4 bases, with 19 bases sitting between them. Here the CDR3 reads CASSQGRSRGGNQPQHF. As DNA, the CDR3 is TGCGCCAGCAGCCAGGGTCGGAGCAGGGGTGGAAATCAGCCCCAGCATTTT.

J is TRBJ2-2 and V is TRBV10-3; 10 bases are shared with TRBD1. The germline V gene has CDR1 ENHRY and CDR2 SYGVKD. This CDR3 region has 18 residues. After removal of 1 base from V and 1 base from J, the junction contained 6 bases not matched to a gene. The CDR3 DNA is TGTGCCATCAGTGAGTTTTCCGGGACAGGGGTGAACACCGGGGAGCTGTTTTTT. This codes for CAISEFSGTGVNTGELFF.

V gene TRBV27 combines with J gene TRBJ1-2; 8 positions agree with TRBD1. V lost 5 bases to trimming and J lost 4 bases; unmatched junction nucleotides: 9. Germline V gives CDR1 MNHEY, CDR2 SMNVEV (reference sequence). There are 15 residues in the CDR3. The CDR3 sequence: CASSAQTGEGYGYTF. For the CDR3, the DNA is TGTGCCAGCAGTGCCCAGACAGGGGAAGGCTATGGCTACACCTTC.

The chain combines TRBV10-3 with TRBJ2-1; 11 bases are shared with TRBD2. Germline V gene data show CDR1 as ENHRY and CDR2 as SYGVKD. The CDR3 extends over 16 amino acids. After removal of 4 bases from V and 9 bases from J, the junction contained 11 bases not matched to a gene. Written as DNA, the CDR3 is TGTGCCATCAGTGTCTTAGCGGGAGGGGGTCAGGGTGAGCAGTTCTTC. Its protein is CAISVLAGGGQGEQFF.

The rearrangement links TRBV6-5 to TRBJ2-1; 8 bases fit TRBD2. The CDR3 totals 15 residues. Looked up from germline, CDR1 is MNHEY and CDR2 is SVGAGI. J gave up 5 bases and V 5 bases, and 8 bases lay outside the gene matches. The CDR3 DNA reads as TGTGCCAGCAGTAGGGGATCGGGAGGGCACAATGAGCAGTTCTTC. This sequence encodes CASSRGSGGHNEQFF.

The rearrangement uses TRBV7-9 and TRBJ1-2, with D possibly being TRBD1 (6 bases). The V gene lost 4 bases and the J gene lost 8 bases, with 23 bases spanning the gap. Germline V gene sequence: CDR1 SEHNR, CDR2 FQNEAQ (reference sequence). The CDR3 has 16 amino acids. The CDR3 DNA reads TGTGCCAGCAGCTCCCGACTGGGGGCCCAGGCCGGGGGCTACACCTTC. Translated: CASSSRLGAQAGGYTF.

On this clone: Other DNA sequences in this sample translate to the same CDR3. The genes are TRBV11-2 and TRBJ2-7; D gene ambiguous. The germline V and J ends were trimmed by 4 bases and 7 bases, with 5 bases remaining between them. The CDR3 spans 10 residues. Germline V gives CDR1 SGHAT, CDR2 FQNNGV. For the CDR3, the DNA is TGTGCCAGCAGCTCAGGAGAGCAGTACTTC. Its protein product is CASSSGEQYF. Full variable domain (missing parts from reference TRBV11-2 and TRBJ2-7): EAGVAQSPRYKIIEKRQSVAFWCNPISGHATLYWYQQILGQGPKLLIQFQNNGVVDDSQLPKDRFSAERLKGVDSTLKIQPAKLEDSAVYLCASSSGEQYFGPGTRLTVT.

The V call is TRBV15, the J call TRBJ1-1; 7 positions match TRBD1. The germline CDR1 and CDR2 sequences are LNHNV and YYDKDF (reference sequence). V shed 5 bases and J 5 bases; nucleotides not matched to a gene: 17. This CDR3 region has 17 residues. The DNA of the CDR3 is TGTGCCACCAGCGTCGGGACAGATTCCATCCGGGGGACTGAAGCTTTCTTT. It is translated as CATSVGTDSIRGTEAFF.

This rearrangement joins TRBV27 to TRBJ1-5; 7 bases match TRBD1. This CDR3 is 16 amino acids long. The germline gives CDR1 MNHEY, CDR2 SMNVEV (reference sequence). V dropped 5 bases and J dropped 5; count of bases not matched to a gene: 12. The CDR3 DNA sequence: TGTGCCAGCAGTCCCAAGGGGGGGACAGCTTATCAGCCCCAGCATTTT. Translated: CASSPKGGTAYQPQHF.

The V call is TRBV7-6, the J call TRBJ2-1; the match to TRBD2 covers 11 bases. The CDR3 totals 15 residues. Germline V lookup: CDR1 SGHVS, CDR2 FNYEAQ. J was trimmed by 8 bases and V by 5 bases; bases with no gene match: 8. The CDR3 loop reads CASSQRLAGRDEQFF. In DNA, the CDR3 is TGTGCCAGCAGCCAGAGACTAGCGGGAAGGGATGAGCAGTTCTTC.

In DNA form, the CDR3 reads TGTGCCAGCAGCAGACGGGACCCGTCCTACGAGCAGTACTTC. Translated: CASSRRDPSYEQYF. The gene calls are TRBV7-9 and TRBJ2-7, with D perhaps matching TRBD1 or TRBD2 (5 bases each). The CDR3 is 14 amino acids. The germline V gene has CDR1 SEHNR and CDR2 FQNEAQ (reference sequence). Trimming shortened V by 5 bases and J by 1 base, and 12 bases separated the two germline ends.

This sequence joins TRBV14 and TRBJ2-5, with 8 positions matching TRBD1. The CDR3 has 16 residues. Germline V gene lookup returns CDR1 SGHDN and CDR2 FVKESK. V lost 3 bases, J lost 5 bases, and 11 bases stayed unmatched. CDR3 bases: TGTGCCAGCAGCCAGGAGAGACAGGGGAAGTGGGAGACCCAGTACTTC. It specifies CASSQERQGKWETQYF. Full variable domain (remainder filled in from reference TRBV14 and TRBJ2-5): EAGVTQFPSHSVIEKGQTVTLRCDPISGHDNLYWYRRVMGKEIKFLLHFVKESKQDESGMPNNRFLAERTGGTYSTLKVQPAELEDSGVYFCASSQERQGKWETQYFGPGTRLLVL.

The CDR3 region has the DNA TGTGCCAGCAGTGAGATGAGGGGGAGCACAGATACGCAGTATTTT. Its translation is CASSEMRGSTDTQYF. The genes are TRBV28 and TRBJ2-3; possibly TRBD1 for D (6 bases). The CDR3 spans 15 residues. V lost 5 bases and J 0 bases, leaving 12 bases between the germline ends. CDR1 and CDR2 from the germline V gene are MDHEN and SYDVKM.

The chain recombines TRBV2 with TRBJ2-3; TRBD1 aligns across 7 bases. V dropped 5 bases and J dropped 2; count of bases not matched to a gene: 10. Germline loops: CDR1 SNHLY, CDR2 FYNNEI. The CDR3 contains 16 residues. In nucleotides, the CDR3 is TGTGCCAGCAGTAATCCCCGGGACAGAAACACAGATACGCAGTATTTT. It codes for CASSNPRDRNTDTQYF.

There are a few counts of this clone. The chain has TRBV9 and TRBJ1-1; D call uncertain. The V gene lost 3 bases and the J gene lost 0 bases, with 6 bases spanning the gap. The CDR3 has 13 amino acids. CDR1 and CDR2 from the germline V gene are SGDLS and YYNGEE. The CDR3 sequence: CASSGKLNTEAFF. The CDR3 nucleotides are TGTGCCAGCAGCGGCAAGCTGAACACTGAAGCTTTCTTT. The full variable domain, completed using reference TRBV9 and TRBJ1-1, is DSGVTQTPKHLITATGQRVTLRCSPRSGDLSVYWYQQSLDQGLQFLIQYYNGEERAKGNILERFSAQQFPDLHSELNLSSLELGDSALYFCASSGKLNTEAFFGQGTRLTVV.